Given below is one TCR beta chain in context. This sample stems from a study of identical twins. V was clipped by 0 bases and J by 0 bases, with 9 bases between them. In germline, CDR1 is LGHNA, CDR2 YNFKEQ. The length of the CDR3 is 15 residues. MiXCR, applied by TCRdb to the 5' RACE reads, yields one record per CDR3 protein. The sample yields more than 1.5 million distinct CDR3 sequences, 25% to 35% seen once. This sequence was found in a newborn girl in good health. Material for sequencing was cord blood. The chain joins TRBV4-2 to TRBJ2-7; D is undetermined. The CDR3 region is CASSQERPSSYEQYF. The CDR3 DNA is TGTGCCAGCAGCCAAGAACGGCCTAGCTCCTACGAGCAGTACTTC.